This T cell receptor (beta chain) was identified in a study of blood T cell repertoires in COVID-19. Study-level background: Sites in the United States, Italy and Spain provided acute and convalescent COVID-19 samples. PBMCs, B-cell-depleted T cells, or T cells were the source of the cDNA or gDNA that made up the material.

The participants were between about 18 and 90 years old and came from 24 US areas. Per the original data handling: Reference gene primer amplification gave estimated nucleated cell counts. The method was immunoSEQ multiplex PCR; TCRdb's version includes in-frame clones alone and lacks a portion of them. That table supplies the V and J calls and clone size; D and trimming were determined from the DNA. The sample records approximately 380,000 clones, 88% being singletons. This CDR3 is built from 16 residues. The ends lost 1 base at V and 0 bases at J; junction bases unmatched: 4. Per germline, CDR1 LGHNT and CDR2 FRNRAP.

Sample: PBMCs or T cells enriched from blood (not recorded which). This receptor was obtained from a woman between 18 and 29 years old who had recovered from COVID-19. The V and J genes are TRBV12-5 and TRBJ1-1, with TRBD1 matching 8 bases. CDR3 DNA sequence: TGTGCTAGTGGTTTGGGACAGGGGCGGATGAACACTGAAGCTTTCTTT. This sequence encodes CASGLGQGRMNTEAFF.